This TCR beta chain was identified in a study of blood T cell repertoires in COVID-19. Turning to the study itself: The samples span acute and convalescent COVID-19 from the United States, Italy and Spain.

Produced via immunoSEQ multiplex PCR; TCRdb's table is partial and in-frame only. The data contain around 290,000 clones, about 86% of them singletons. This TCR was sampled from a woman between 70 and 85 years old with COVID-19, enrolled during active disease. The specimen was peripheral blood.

CDR3 residues: CASTPGWNSPLHF. In nucleotides, the CDR3 is TGTGCCAGCACCCCGGGTTGGAATTCACCCCTCCACTTT. This rearrangement joins TRBV12-3 or TRBV12-4 to TRBJ1-6; D uncertain. The CDR3 is 13 amino acids. The V gene lost 7 bases and the J gene lost 7 bases, with 11 bases spanning the gap.